This is a list of T cell receptor beta chains from one sample in a study of T cells in Graves' hyperthyroidism and ophthalmopathy. TCRdb reprocessed the multiplex PCR reads via MiXCR and lists one record per CDR3 protein. Among a few hundred thousand distinct CDR3 sequences listed, about 43% were seen once. The sample taken for sequencing was peripheral blood or thyroid tissue (not recorded which). The receptors originated from a woman under 30 with Graves' hyperthyroidism. Both conserved end residues are part of each CDR3. D genes are given only for firm matches. Rows may omit the clone size; those that give it use once, few, many or a size class.

size	V	J	D	length	DNA	CDR3
.	TRBV10-3	TRBJ1-5	.	13	TGTGCCAGCAGCCAGGGGTACAATCAGCCCCAGCATTTT	CASSQGYNQPQHF
.	TRBV7-2	TRBJ1-2	.	14	TGTGCCAGCAGCCCACAGCGGGAGGTCTATGGCTACACCTTC	CASSPQREVYGYTF
many	TRBV2	TRBJ1-1	.	11	TGTGCCAGCAGTGACCTAGGCGAAGCTTTCTTT	CASSDLGEAFF
few	TRBV7-9	TRBJ1-6	.	13	TGTGCCAGCAGCCCCTCAGGGGATTCACCCCTCCACTTT	CASSPSGDSPLHF
.	TRBV9	TRBJ1-2	.	14	TGTGCCAGCAGCGTAGACGTTCAGGGGCTTGGCTACACCTTC	CASSVDVQGLGYTF
.	TRBV12-3/TRBV12-4	TRBJ1-6	TRBD1	14	TGTGCCAGCAGTTTGGACAGGGTCAGTTCACCCCTCCACTTT	CASSLDRVSSPLHF
many	TRBV7-6	TRBJ2-2	.	11	TGTGCCACTTGGTTGTCCGGGGAGCTGTTTTTT	CATWLSGELFF
.	TRBV5-1	TRBJ2-7	.	13	TGCGCCAGCAGCTTGGCCACGTACTACGAGCAGTACTTC	CASSLATYYEQYF
.	TRBV14	TRBJ2-5	.	15	TGTGCCAGCAGCCAAGTTGGGCGAATCCAAGAGACCCAGTACTTC	CASSQVGRIQETQYF
.	TRBV7-8	TRBJ1-5	.	17	TGTGCCAGCAGCTCGTTCGGCAGACAGCCCCGCAATCAGCCCCAGCATTTT	CASSSFGRQPRNQPQHF
.	TRBV19	TRBJ1-2	.	14	TGTGCCAGTAGTATAGAGTGGGGCATATCGGGCTACACCTTC	CASSIEWGISGYTF
.	TRBV20-1	TRBJ2-1	TRBD1	14	TGCAGTGCTCTCGGGGCAGGGGGCTATAATGAGCAGTTCTTC	CSALGAGGYNEQFF
once	TRBV24-1	TRBJ2-5	.	14	TGTGCCACCAGTGAGGTCGGCTGGACCGGGGACCAGTACTTC	CATSEVGWTGDQYF
.	TRBV11-2	TRBJ2-2	.	13	TGTGCCAGCAGCTTTTCCCCTGGCGGGGAGCTGTTTTTT	CASSFSPGGELFF
.	TRBV2	TRBJ1-4	.	15	TGTGCCGGGGCATCACAGGGTGCAACTAATGAAAAACTGTTTTTT	CAGASQGATNEKLFF
once	TRBV29-1	TRBJ1-5	TRBD1	13	TGCAGCGTTGGACAGGGGGAGCATCAGCCCCAGCATTTT	CSVGQGEHQPQHF
.	TRBV19	TRBJ1-2	.	16	TGTGCCAGTAGCCGCAGCGTACAGGGTGGAGGCTATGGCTACACCTTC	CASSRSVQGGGYGYTF
once	TRBV6-1	TRBJ1-1	TRBD1	17	TGTGCCAGCAAACTTGACAGGGGCCGCCCATCGAACACTGAAGCTTTCTTT	CASKLDRGRPSNTEAFF
.	TRBV7-2	TRBJ2-7	.	15	TGTGCCAGCACCTTAAGGAATGGGGGTATCTACGAGCAGTACTTC	CASTLRNGGIYEQYF
.	TRBV6-5	TRBJ1-1	.	15	TGTGCCAGCAGTTTCGAAGACACGGAGGACACTGAAGCTTTCTTT	CASSFEDTEDTEAFF
.	TRBV6-1	TRBJ2-5	.	15	TGTGCCAGCAGTGATATAGAGGAAAGCCAAGAGACCCAGTACTTC	CASSDIEESQETQYF
many	TRBV12-3/TRBV12-4	TRBJ2-5	TRBD1	16	TGTGCCAGCAGTGTCGGGACAGTTAGTTTCCCAGAGACCCAGTACTTC	CASSVGTVSFPETQYF
.	TRBV7-2	TRBJ2-7	TRBD1	16	TGTGCCAGCAGCTTAGCGTACGGACAGGCCCCCTACGAGCAGTACTTC	CASSLAYGQAPYEQYF
.	TRBV7-8	TRBJ2-7	TRBD2	15	TGTGCCAGCAGCTTATTCGAGGGAGGGACCTACGAGCAGTACTTC	CASSLFEGGTYEQYF
.	TRBV7-2	TRBJ1-1	.	19	TGTGCCAGCAGCCGAAGGACTGCACGACAGCCCAGGGGTGGCACTGAAGCTTTCTTT	CASSRRTARQPRGGTEAFF
.	TRBV11-1	TRBJ2-7	.	17	TGTGCCAGCAGCTCCTTTTCGCAGTTGAGCTACTCCTACGAGCAGTACTTC	CASSSFSQLSYSYEQYF
.	TRBV2	TRBJ2-5	.	14	TGTGCCAGCAGTGAAGAACGACCTCGGGAGACCCAGTACTTC	CASSEERPRETQYF
.	TRBV29-1	TRBJ1-1	.	14	TGCAGCGTTCGCTCGATAGGGATGAACACTGAAGCTTTCTTT	CSVRSIGMNTEAFF
many	TRBV10-3	TRBJ2-7	TRBD2	13	TGTGCCATCAAGGGACTAGCGGGAGTCGAGCAGTACTTC	CAIKGLAGVEQYF
many	TRBV7-3	TRBJ1-1	.	13	TGTGCCAGCAGTTCGGCCTTGAACACTGAAGCTTTCTTT	CASSSALNTEAFF
.	TRBV7-3	TRBJ1-1	.	15	TGTGCCAGCAGCAAAACCAGGGGAGGAAACACTGAAGCTTTCTTT	CASSKTRGGNTEAFF
few	TRBV2	TRBJ1-2	.	13	TGTGCCAGCAGTTTATCGTCGGAGGATGGCTACACCTTC	CASSLSSEDGYTF
.	TRBV7-2	TRBJ1-6	TRBD1	16	TGTGCCAGCAGCGAACCGGGACAGCGATATAATTCACCCCTCCACTTT	CASSEPGQRYNSPLHF
many	TRBV25-1	TRBJ1-2	.	11	TGTGCCAGCAGTGAATCAGGAGGCTACACCTTC	CASSESGGYTF
many	TRBV6-5	TRBJ2-5	.	13	TGTGCCAGCAGTTCCGGGTTCCAAGAGACCCAGTACTTC	CASSSGFQETQYF
.	TRBV4-1	TRBJ2-7	TRBD2	16	TGCGCCAGCAGCTTGACTAGCGGCTTTAGCTCCTACGAGCAGTACTTC	CASSLTSGFSSYEQYF
.	TRBV2	TRBJ2-7	TRBD2	14	TGTGCCAGCAGTGAAGGACTAGCGGGACGTGAGCAGTACTTC	CASSEGLAGREQYF
.	TRBV5-4	TRBJ2-5	.	13	TGTGCCAGCAGCGCATGGGATCAAGAGACCCAGTACTTC	CASSAWDQETQYF
.	TRBV20-1	TRBJ1-6	.	15	TGCAGTGCTAGAGTAGGGCAGGAATATGGTTCACCCCTCCACTTT	CSARVGQEYGSPLHF
once	TRBV2	TRBJ2-7	.	13	TGTGCCAGCAGTGATGGCACCACCTACGAGCAGTACTTC	CASSDGTTYEQYF
few	TRBV20-1	TRBJ2-5	TRBD2	14	TGCAGTGGTCTAAAGCCTAGCGGGGAGCGGACCCAGTACTTC	CSGLKPSGERTQYF
.	TRBV7-2	TRBJ2-7	.	15	TGTGCCAGCACCGACCGGGGACAAGGGATGGACGAGCAGTACTTC	CASTDRGQGMDEQYF
many	TRBV7-9	TRBJ2-7	.	11	TGTGCCAGCAGCCCCTCATCGGTGCAGTACTTC	CASSPSSVQYF
.	TRBV29-1	TRBJ2-2	.	16	TGCAGCGTTGACGAGGGACCAGTGGGCAACACCGGGGAGCTGTTTTTT	CSVDEGPVGNTGELFF
many	TRBV7-2	TRBJ2-2	.	12	TGTGCCAGCAGCTTCACGAGGGGGGAGCTGTTTTTT	CASSFTRGELFF
few	TRBV19	TRBJ1-2	.	13	TGTGCCAGCGGGTCCTACGGCGACTATGGCTACACCTTC	CASGSYGDYGYTF
.	TRBV25-1	TRBJ1-2	TRBD1	15	TGTGCCAGCAGTTCGACAGGGGGCTTTGAGGATGGCTACACCTTC	CASSSTGGFEDGYTF
many	TRBV29-1	TRBJ1-5	.	13	TGCAGCGTTGGGGGGGATAGCAATCAGCCCCAGCATTTT	CSVGGDSNQPQHF
.	TRBV7-6	TRBJ2-5	.	9	TGTGCCAGCAGTCGAGGACAGTACTTC	CASSRGQYF
once	TRBV2	TRBJ1-2	TRBD1	11	TGTGCCAGTCTGACAGGGGTCGGCTACACCTTC	CASLTGVGYTF
many	TRBV2	TRBJ1-2	.	14	TGTGCCAGCAGCGGAAGACAGAGACCCTATGGCTACACCTTC	CASSGRQRPYGYTF
few	TRBV24-1	TRBJ1-2	TRBD1	14	TGTGCCAGCACCCTTGGGGGACAGGGTTATGGCTACACCTTC	CASTLGGQGYGYTF
few	TRBV24-1	TRBJ2-2	.	14	TGTGCCACCAGTGATAGCCTTAACACCGGGGAGCTGTTTTTT	CATSDSLNTGELFF
.	TRBV2	TRBJ1-5	.	17	TGTGCTACTAGCAGTGACGGGCGCGGGGCCATCAATCAGCCCCAGCATTTT	CATSSDGRGAINQPQHF
many	TRBV2	TRBJ1-6	TRBD1	13	TGTGCCACTGGACAGGTCCCAAATTCACCCCTCCACTTT	CATGQVPNSPLHF
.	TRBV19	TRBJ1-1	TRBD1	14	TGTGCCAGTAGTATCCGAGGACAGGGTGGTATAGCTTTCTTT	CASSIRGQGGIAFF
.	TRBV7-2	TRBJ2-2	.	13	TGTGCCAGCAGCCAACCGACCTCACGGGAGCTGTTTTTT	CASSQPTSRELFF